One and the same sample provided the 27 T cell receptor beta chains below, sequenced in a study of T cells in Graves' hyperthyroidism and ophthalmopathy. There were TCR beta CDR3 regions amplified from RNA transcripts. HTBI primers were the set used in a first-round RT-PCR of the TCR CDR3. TCRdb reprocessed the multiplex PCR reads with MiXCR, giving one entry per CDR3 protein. The profile covers around 610,000 distinct CDR3 sequences, with around 15% appearing a single time and approximately 4.2% taken by the ten largest. The sample consisted of blood. These receptors all stem from a woman between 35 and 50 years old with Graves' ophthalmopathy.

This clonotype has more than one count but fewer than ten. The rearrangement uses TRBV12-3 or TRBV12-4 and TRBJ1-6; 7 bases are shared with TRBD1. The CDR3 contains 13 residues. J lost 13 bases, V lost 6 bases, and 9 bases had no gene match. For the CDR3, the DNA is TGTGCCAGCAGCACGGGACAGTCAAGCCCCCTCCACTTT. Amino acids: CASSTGQSSPLHF.

This clonotype occurred many times. The chain uses TRBV12-5 and TRBJ1-2, with 8 bases fitting TRBD1. The trim removed 3 bases at V and 6 bases at J, leaving 0 bases unmatched. The germline V gene encodes CDR1 LGHNT and CDR2 FRNRAP. This CDR3 is built from 12 residues. DNA for the CDR3: TGTGCTAGTGGTTTACAGGGGGATGGCTACACCTTC. The encoded protein is CASGLQGDGYTF.

This clonotype was counted ten times or more. This chain links TRBV20-1 with TRBJ2-5, with 9 bases fitting TRBD2. The V gene's germline CDR1 is DFQATT and CDR2 SNEGSKA (reference sequence). The V segment lost 5 bases and the J segment 5 bases; nucleotides outside the gene matches: 9. The CDR3 has 14 amino acids. The CDR3 DNA is TGCAGTGCTTACCCGGGACTAGCTGGCGAGACCCAGTACTTC. Protein: CSAYPGLAGETQYF.

This clonotype has a handful of counts. This chain links TRBV10-2 with TRBJ2-7, with D unclear. Trimming took 6 bases from V and 1 from J, leaving 13 bases between them. This CDR3 has 14 residues. In germline, CDR1 is WSHSY, CDR2 SAAADI. This CDR3 reads CASRTAALSYEQYF. The CDR3 DNA sequence: TGCGCCAGCAGGACGGCCGCCTTATCCTACGAGCAGTACTTC.

The chain employs TRBV30 and TRBJ2-5, with a weak D call TRBD2 (5 bases). This CDR3 region has 15 residues. Trimming took off 0 bases at V and 5 bases at J, with 16 bases between the two ends. Germline V lookup: CDR1 GTSNPN, CDR2 SVGIG (reference sequence). The CDR3 region has the DNA TGTGCCTGGAGTGTAGGGTTCGGGAAGTGGGAGACCCAGTACTTC. It specifies CAWSVGFGKWETQYF. Filled out from reference TRBV30 and TRBJ2-5, the complete variable domain reads SQTIHQWPATLVQPVGSPLSLECTVEGTSNPNLYWYRQAAGRGLQLLFYSVGIGQISSEVPQNLSASRPQDRQFILSSKKLLLSDSGFYLCAWSVGFGKWETQYFGPGTRLLVL.

This clonotype was counted at least ten times. V and J are TRBV19 and TRBJ1-1, with a tentative D call TRBD1 (6 bases). Germline loops: CDR1 LNHDA, CDR2 SQIVND (reference sequence). Trimming took off 6 bases at V and 8 bases at J, with 16 bases between the two ends. The CDR3 has 13 residues. CDR3 protein: CASRRLPGEEAFF. CDR3 in DNA: TGTGCCAGTAGGAGGCTACCAGGGGAAGAAGCTTTCTTT.

This clonotype has at least ten counts. The rearrangement links TRBV7-8 to TRBJ1-1; no firm D call. Trimming stripped 3 bases from V and 8 bases from J, with 10 bases between. Germline assignment: CDR1 SGHVS and CDR2 FQNEAQ. The CDR3 is 12 residues long. The CDR3 DNA reads TGTGCCAGCAGCTTTCCCAGAAGAGAAGCTTTCTTT. Translated, it gives CASSFPRREAFF.

In this sample, this clonotype turned up a few times. The V gene is TRBV30, the J gene TRBJ1-1; maybe TRBD1 (6 bases). Germline lookup yields CDR1 GTSNPN and CDR2 SVGIG (reference sequence). This CDR3 region has 15 residues. Trimming took 1 base from V and 5 from J, leaving 17 bases between them. This CDR3 is CAWSEPVEGETEAFF. CDR3 coding DNA: TGTGCCTGGAGTGAGCCTGTGGAGGGGGAGACTGAAGCTTTCTTT. Full variable domain (outside the CDR3, taken from reference TRBV30 and TRBJ1-1): SQTIHQWPATLVQPVGSPLSLECTVEGTSNPNLYWYRQAAGRGLQLLFYSVGIGQISSEVPQNLSASRPQDRQFILSSKKLLLSDSGFYLCAWSEPVEGETEAFFGQGTRLTVV.

This clonotype was detected ten times or more. The chain is built from TRBV6-1 and TRBJ2-1; D not certain. V lost 2 bases to trimming and J lost 8 bases, with 13 bases between them. CDR1 and CDR2 from the germline V gene are MNHNS and SASEGT. The CDR3 length is 14 residues. The chain's CDR3 is CASSENGLTDEQFF. The CDR3 DNA reads as TGTGCCAGCAGTGAAAACGGTCTCACCGATGAGCAGTTCTTC.

The V gene is TRBV7-2, the J gene TRBJ2-5; 8 bases match TRBD2. J lost 5 bases, V lost 5 bases, and 4 bases had no gene match. Germline-derived CDR1 and CDR2 are SGHTA and FQGNSA. The CDR3 sequence is 13 residues long. The CDR3 bases are TGTGCCAGCAGCGGGACTAGATGGGAGACCCAGTACTTC. It translates to CASSGTRWETQYF.

This clonotype showed up many times. The rearrangement links TRBV5-1 to TRBJ2-7; 11 positions match TRBD2. The CDR3 runs to 14 residues. V lost 8 bases to trimming and J lost 1 base; unmatched junction nucleotides: 5. Germline lookup yields CDR1 SGHRS and CDR2 YFSETQ. In DNA form, the CDR3 reads TGCGCCAGTCGGACTAGCGGGCTGTCCTACGAGCAGTACTTC. Protein product: CASRTSGLSYEQYF.

The rearrangement uses TRBV20-1 and TRBJ1-1; the match to TRBD1 covers 10 bases. The V gene's germline CDR1 is DFQATT and CDR2 SNEGSKA (reference sequence). The CDR3 totals 11 residues. The CDR3: CSRDRGGSAFF. CDR3 DNA: TGCAGCAGGGACAGGGGAGGATCGGCTTTCTTT.

This clonotype was counted at least ten times. The chain combines TRBV14 with TRBJ2-7; unclear D gene. This CDR3 is 15 amino acids long. With 4 bases removed from V and 0 bases from J, the gap between germline ends came to 13 bases. The germline gives CDR1 SGHDN, CDR2 FVKESK. CDR3 coding DNA: TGTGCCAGCAGCCCCACGGGTTCCTACTCCTACGAGCAGTACTTC. Its protein is CASSPTGSYSYEQYF.

The table lists this clonotype with many counts. The chain couples TRBV6-1 to TRBJ2-4, with 7 bases lining up with TRBD1. Germline values: CDR1 MNHNS, CDR2 SASEGT. Trimming at V came to 10 bases and at J to 6 bases, leaving 9 bases not matched to a gene. This CDR3 comprises 13 residues. CDR3 nucleotide sequence: TGTGCCACCGAGGGTCCAGGGGGAAACATTCAGTACTTC. Translation gives CATEGPGGNIQYF.

The V gene is TRBV20-1, the J gene TRBJ1-5, with TRBD1 matching over 8 bases. CDR3 length: 16 amino acids. V lost 3 bases, J lost 0 bases, and 7 bases stayed unmatched. The germline V gene encodes CDR1 DFQATT and CDR2 SNEGSKA (reference sequence). The CDR3 sequence: CSASDRGTYSNQPQHF. The CDR3 region has the DNA TGCAGTGCTAGCGACAGGGGAACATATAGCAATCAGCCCCAGCATTTT.

The rearrangement uses TRBV12-3 or TRBV12-4 and TRBJ2-7; 11 nucleotides line up with TRBD2. The J segment lost 1 base and the V segment lost 1 base, leaving 6 bases of the junction unmatched. The length of the CDR3 is 17 residues. DNA for the CDR3: TGTGCCAGCAGTTTAGGACTAGCGGGGCAACCATCCTACGAGCAGTACTTC. Its translation: CASSLGLAGQPSYEQYF.

Ten or more counts support this clonotype. The chain uses TRBV12-3 or TRBV12-4 and TRBJ1-1; 8 nucleotides line up with TRBD1. This CDR3 comprises 14 residues. V dropped 4 bases and J dropped 1; count of bases not matched to a gene: 2. CDR3 residues: CASSSGTGNTEAFF. The CDR3 DNA reads TGTGCCAGCAGTTCTGGGACAGGGAACACTGAAGCTTTCTTT.

This clonotype occurred many times. The chain recombines TRBV9 with TRBJ2-5; 15 bases line up with TRBD2. This CDR3 spans 16 amino acids. Germline values: CDR1 SGDLS, CDR2 YYNGEE. With V trimmed by 3 bases and J by 5 bases, 5 bases remained unmatched. CDR3 sequence reads: CASSAGTSGGRETQYF. CDR3 nucleotides: TGTGCCAGCAGCGCCGGGACTAGCGGGGGGAGGGAGACCCAGTACTTC.

This chain joins TRBV5-5 and TRBJ1-5, with unresolved D. The CDR3 extends over 14 amino acids. Germline assignment: CDR1 SGHKS and CDR2 YYEKEE (reference sequence). V dropped 4 bases and J dropped 6 bases, with 14 bases sitting between them. The CDR3 here is CASSPSPLLQPQHF. CDR3 coding DNA: TGTGCCAGCAGCCCGTCCCCCTTGCTTCAGCCCCAGCATTTT.

This clonotype turned up a few times. V usage is TRBV5-1 and J usage is TRBJ2-7; no clear D gene. Germline CDR1 and CDR2: SGHRS and YFSETQ. The germline V and J ends were trimmed by 4 bases and 2 bases, with 13 bases remaining between them. This CDR3 is 14 amino acids long. CDR3 nucleotide sequence: TGCGCCAGCAGCCGTTCCCAGCCGGCCTACGAGCAGTACTTC. Amino acids: CASSRSQPAYEQYF.

This clonotype was seen at least ten times. The genes are TRBV10-3 and TRBJ1-1; possibly TRBD1 for D (5 bases). Trimming stripped 10 bases from V and 1 base from J, with 13 bases between. CDR3 length: 13 residues. Germline assignment: CDR1 ENHRY and CDR2 SYGVKD. CDR3 bases: TGTGCCACTTTGGGACGGACGAACACTGAAGCTTTCTTT. Amino acid sequence: CATLGRTNTEAFF.

The chain carries TRBV20-1 and TRBJ2-7, with 15 bases aligning to TRBD2. CDR3 length: 15 residues. J lost 7 bases, V lost 0 bases, and 4 bases had no gene match. In germline, CDR1 is DFQATT, CDR2 SNEGSKA (reference sequence). The CDR3 reads CSARDWTSGRGEQYF. In DNA, the CDR3 is TGCAGTGCTAGAGATTGGACTAGCGGGAGGGGGGAGCAGTACTTC.

The chain has TRBV15 and TRBJ2-7; perhaps TRBD1 as D (6 bases). The germline V gene encodes CDR1 LNHNV and CDR2 YYDKDF (reference sequence). This CDR3 has 12 residues. The V end lost 1 base, the J end lost 10 bases, and 11 bases lay between the germline ends. The CDR3 DNA reads as TGTGCCACCAGCAGAGCGGACAGAGTACAGTACTTC. Its protein is CATSRADRVQYF. Together with reference TRBV15 and TRBJ2-7, the CDR3 gives the full variable domain: DAMVIQNPRYQVTQFGKPVTLSCSQTLNHNVMYWYQQKSSQAPKLLFHYYDKDFNNEADTPDNFQSRRPNTSFCFLDIRSPGLGDTAMYLCATSRADRVQYFGPGTRLTVT.

There are many counts of this clonotype. The chain is built from TRBV12-3 or TRBV12-4 and TRBJ2-5; 12 nucleotides line up with TRBD2. This CDR3 has 15 residues. The J segment lost 7 bases and the V segment lost 5 bases, leaving 8 bases of the junction unmatched. In DNA form, the CDR3 reads TGTGCCAGCAGTAACAGACTAGCGGGAGTGGGGACCCAGTACTTC. It is translated as CASSNRLAGVGTQYF.

This clonotype was found many times. The chain uses TRBV20-1 and TRBJ1-1, with D perhaps TRBD1 (5 bases). Trimming removed 6 bases from V and 0 bases from J, with 11 bases in between. The CDR3 spans 13 residues. From germline, CDR1 is DFQATT and CDR2 SNEGSKA (reference sequence). The CDR3 loop is CSARDGLNTEAFF. CDR3 DNA: TGCAGTGCGAGGGACGGACTGAACACTGAAGCTTTCTTT.

V is TRBV20-1 and J is TRBJ2-7; 10 nucleotides match TRBD1. V lost 5 bases to trimming and J lost 2 bases; unmatched junction nucleotides: 9. The CDR3 sequence is 15 residues long. Germline V lookup: CDR1 DFQATT, CDR2 SNEGSKA (reference sequence). CDR3 region: CSAGPPGQGTYEQYF. CDR3 DNA sequence: TGCAGTGCTGGACCCCCGGGACAGGGGACCTACGAGCAGTACTTC.

The V gene is TRBV28, the J gene TRBJ2-7; TRBD2 aligns across 8 bases. Germline assignment: CDR1 MDHEN and CDR2 SYDVKM. The CDR3 totals 15 residues. With V trimmed by 7 bases and J by 2 bases, 10 bases remained unmatched. CDR3 residues: CASTRTGREAYEQYF. In DNA form, the CDR3 reads TGTGCCAGCACCCGAACAGGGCGGGAGGCCTACGAGCAGTACTTC.